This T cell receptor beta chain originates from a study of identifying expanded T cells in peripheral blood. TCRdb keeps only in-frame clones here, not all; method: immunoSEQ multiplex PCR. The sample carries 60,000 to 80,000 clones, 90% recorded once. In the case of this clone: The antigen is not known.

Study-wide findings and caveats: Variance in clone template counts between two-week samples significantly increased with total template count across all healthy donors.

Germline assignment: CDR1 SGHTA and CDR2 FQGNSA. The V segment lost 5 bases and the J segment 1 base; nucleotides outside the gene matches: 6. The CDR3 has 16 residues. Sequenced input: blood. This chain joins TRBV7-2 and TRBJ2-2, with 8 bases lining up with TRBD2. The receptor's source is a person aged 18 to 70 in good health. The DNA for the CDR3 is TGTGCCAGCAGCCTCCGCGGGGGGAAGAACACCGGGGAGCTGTTTTTT. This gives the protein CASSLRGGKNTGELFF.